This T cell receptor beta chain appears in the sequencing data of a study of blood T cell repertoires in COVID-19. The table came from immunoSEQ multiplex PCR; TCRdb's copy has only in-frame clones and leaves some out. The table records fewer than 350,000 clones, 85% of them present only once. This clone appeared a few times. This CDR3 comprises 14 residues. Germline V gives CDR1 SGHNT, CDR2 YYREEE (reference sequence). The ends were cut back, 7 bases at V and 2 bases at J, with 13 bases in the middle. The source material was PBMCs or T cells enriched from blood (not recorded which). The chain couples TRBV5-4 to TRBJ2-1; tentative D call: TRBD2 (6 bases). The receptor was derived from a woman between 45 and 65 years old who had recovered from COVID-19. CDR3 sequence (DNA): TGTGCCAGCTCCCCCGGGGGAACCTACAATGAGCAGTTCTTC. It encodes CASSPGGTYNEQFF.